This T cell receptor (beta chain) was captured by sequencing in a study of regulatory T cells in long-lasting Graves disease. The overall study: Patients with new Graves' disease had used antithyroid drugs below 3 months.

Time point described: newly diagnosed GD, antithyroid drugs for less than 3 months. Extracted RNA from PBMCs served as the source of the TCR library. There are 14 residues in the CDR3. Germline V lookup: CDR1 SGHDN, CDR2 FVKESK. Trimming removed 0 bases from V and 6 bases from J, with 10 bases in between. Arm-PCR of CDR3 regions and iRepertoire HTBI primers were used to build TCR beta libraries. TCRdb re-derived calls from the multiplex PCR reads in MiXCR, one entry per CDR3 protein. The sample yields around 320,000 distinct CDR3 sequences, 16% seen once. These data also formed part of another study, on T cells in Graves' hyperthyroidism and ophthalmopathy. That paper notes: A set of HTBI primers served as the primers for a first-round RT-PCR of the TCR CDR3.

The TCR sequence derives from a man in his forties with Graves disease. The chain employs TRBV14 and TRBJ2-3; no definite D call. The starting material was peripheral blood mononuclear cells (PBMCs), obtained at new diagnosis, from a patient treated with antithyroid drugs. In nucleotides, the CDR3 is TGTGCCAGCAGCCAAGAATGCCTGGGGGATACGCAGTATTTT. This sequence encodes CASSQECLGDTQYF.